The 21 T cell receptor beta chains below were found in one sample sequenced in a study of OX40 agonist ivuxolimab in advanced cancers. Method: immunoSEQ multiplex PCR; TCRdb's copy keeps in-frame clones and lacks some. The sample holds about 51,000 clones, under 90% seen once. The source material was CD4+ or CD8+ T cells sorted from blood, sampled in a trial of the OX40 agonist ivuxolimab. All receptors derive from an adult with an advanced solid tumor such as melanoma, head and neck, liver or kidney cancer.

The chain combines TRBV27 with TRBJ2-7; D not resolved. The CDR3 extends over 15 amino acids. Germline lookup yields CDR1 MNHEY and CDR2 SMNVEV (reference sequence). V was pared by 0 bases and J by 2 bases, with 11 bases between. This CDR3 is CASSLSSDSTYEQYF. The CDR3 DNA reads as TGTGCCAGCAGTTTATCGTCCGACTCTACCTACGAGCAGTACTTC.

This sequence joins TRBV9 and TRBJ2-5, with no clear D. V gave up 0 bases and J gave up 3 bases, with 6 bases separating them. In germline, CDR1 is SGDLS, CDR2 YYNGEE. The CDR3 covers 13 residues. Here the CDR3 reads CASSVVGEETQYF. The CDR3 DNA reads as TGTGCCAGCAGCGTAGTTGGGGAAGAGACCCAGTACTTC.

CDR3 loop: CASSIVAGNEQFF. DNA of the CDR3: TGTGCCAGTAGTATAGTAGCAGGCAATGAGCAGTTCTTC. V and J are TRBV19 and TRBJ2-1; D unclear. V gave up 1 base and J gave up 6 bases, with 7 bases separating them. CDR3 length: 13 amino acids. The germline V gene encodes CDR1 LNHDA and CDR2 SQIVND (reference sequence).

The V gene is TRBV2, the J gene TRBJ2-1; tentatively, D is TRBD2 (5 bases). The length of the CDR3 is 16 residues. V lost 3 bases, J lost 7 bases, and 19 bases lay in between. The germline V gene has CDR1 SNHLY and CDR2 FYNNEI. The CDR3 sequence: CASSEFLDLSGNEQFF. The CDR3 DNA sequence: TGTGCCAGCAGTGAGTTTCTAGATCTTTCGGGGAATGAGCAGTTCTTC.

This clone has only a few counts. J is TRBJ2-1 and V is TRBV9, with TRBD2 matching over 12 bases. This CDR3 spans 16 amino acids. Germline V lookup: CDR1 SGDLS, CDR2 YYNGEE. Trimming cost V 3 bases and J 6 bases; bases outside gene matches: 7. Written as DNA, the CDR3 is TGTGCCAGCAGCGACCGGACTAGCGGGACTGGCAATGAGCAGTTCTTC. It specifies CASSDRTSGTGNEQFF.

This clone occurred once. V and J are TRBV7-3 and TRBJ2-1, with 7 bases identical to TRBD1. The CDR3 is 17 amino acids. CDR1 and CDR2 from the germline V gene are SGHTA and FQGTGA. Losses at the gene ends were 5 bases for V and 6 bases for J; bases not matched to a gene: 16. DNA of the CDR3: TGTGCCAGCAGCCCAGACAGGGTAGGGTACCGGAGCAATGAGCAGTTCTTC. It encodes CASSPDRVGYRSNEQFF.

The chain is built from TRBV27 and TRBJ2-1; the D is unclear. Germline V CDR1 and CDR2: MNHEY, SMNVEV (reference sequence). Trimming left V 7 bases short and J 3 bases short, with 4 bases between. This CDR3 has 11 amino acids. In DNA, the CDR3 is TGTGCCAGCACCGACTACAATGAGCAGTTCTTC. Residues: CASTDYNEQFF.

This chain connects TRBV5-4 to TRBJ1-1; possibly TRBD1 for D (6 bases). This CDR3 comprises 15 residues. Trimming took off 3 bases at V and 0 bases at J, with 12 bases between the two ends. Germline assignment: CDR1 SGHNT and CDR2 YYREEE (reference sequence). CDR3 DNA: TGTGCCAGCAGCTCACAGGGCATTATGAACACTGAAGCTTTCTTT. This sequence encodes CASSSQGIMNTEAFF.

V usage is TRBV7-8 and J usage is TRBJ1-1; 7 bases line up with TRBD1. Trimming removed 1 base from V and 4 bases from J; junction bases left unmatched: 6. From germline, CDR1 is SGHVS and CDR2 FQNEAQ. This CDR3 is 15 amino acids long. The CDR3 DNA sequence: TGTGCCAGCAGCTTAGGATTGACAGGGAGCACTGAAGCTTTCTTT. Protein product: CASSLGLTGSTEAFF.

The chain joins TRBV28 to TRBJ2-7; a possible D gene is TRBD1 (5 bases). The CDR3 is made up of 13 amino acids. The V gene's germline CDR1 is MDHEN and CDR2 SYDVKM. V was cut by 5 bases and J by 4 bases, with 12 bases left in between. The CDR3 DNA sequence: TGTGCCAGCAGTAGTAGGGGTCGGTACGAGCAGTACTTC. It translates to CASSSRGRYEQYF.

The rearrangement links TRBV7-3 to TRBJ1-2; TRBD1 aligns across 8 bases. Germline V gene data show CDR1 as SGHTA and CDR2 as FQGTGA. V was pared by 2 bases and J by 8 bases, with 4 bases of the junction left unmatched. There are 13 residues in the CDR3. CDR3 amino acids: CASSLGTGRGYTF. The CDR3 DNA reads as TGTGCCAGCAGCTTAGGGACAGGAAGGGGCTACACCTTC. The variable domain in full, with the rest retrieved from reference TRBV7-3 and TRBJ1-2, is GAGVSQTPSNKVTEKGKYVELRCDPISGHTALYWYRQSLGQGPEFLIYFQGTGAADDSGLPNDRFFAVRPEGSVSTLKIQRTERGDSAVYLCASSLGTGRGYTFGSGTRLTVV.

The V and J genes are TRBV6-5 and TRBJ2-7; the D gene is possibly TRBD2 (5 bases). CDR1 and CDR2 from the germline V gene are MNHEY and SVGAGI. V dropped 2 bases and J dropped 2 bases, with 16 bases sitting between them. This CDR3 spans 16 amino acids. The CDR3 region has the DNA TGTGCCAGCAGTTACGATGTGGGGAGATCTACCTACGAGCAGTACTTC. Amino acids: CASSYDVGRSTYEQYF.

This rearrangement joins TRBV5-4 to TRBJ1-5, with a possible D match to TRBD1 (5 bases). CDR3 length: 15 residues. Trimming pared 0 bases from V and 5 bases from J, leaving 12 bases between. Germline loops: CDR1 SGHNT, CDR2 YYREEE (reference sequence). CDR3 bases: TGTGCCAGCAGCTTGGCCGGGCGGGGGGATCAGCCCCAGCATTTT. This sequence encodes CASSLAGRGDQPQHF.

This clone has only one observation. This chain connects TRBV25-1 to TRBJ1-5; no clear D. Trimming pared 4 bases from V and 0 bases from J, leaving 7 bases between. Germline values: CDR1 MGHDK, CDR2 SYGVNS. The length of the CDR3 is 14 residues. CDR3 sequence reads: CASSGLSSNQPQHF. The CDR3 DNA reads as TGTGCCAGCAGTGGACTTAGTAGCAATCAGCCCCAGCATTTT.

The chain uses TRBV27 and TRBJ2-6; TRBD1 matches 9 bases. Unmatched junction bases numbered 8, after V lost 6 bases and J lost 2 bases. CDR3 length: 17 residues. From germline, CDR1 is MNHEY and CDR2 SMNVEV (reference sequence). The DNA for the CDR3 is TGTGCCAGCAGATCGGGACAGGGTTTCACTGGGGCCAACGTCCTGACTTTC. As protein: CASRSGQGFTGANVLTF.

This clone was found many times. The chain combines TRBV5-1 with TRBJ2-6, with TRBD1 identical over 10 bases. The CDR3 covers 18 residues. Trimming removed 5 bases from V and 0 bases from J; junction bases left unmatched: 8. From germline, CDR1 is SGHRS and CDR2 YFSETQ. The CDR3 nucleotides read TGCGCCAGCAGGGGGTCCGGGACAGGGGCCTCTGGGGCCAACGTCCTGACTTTC. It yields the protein CASRGSGTGASGANVLTF.

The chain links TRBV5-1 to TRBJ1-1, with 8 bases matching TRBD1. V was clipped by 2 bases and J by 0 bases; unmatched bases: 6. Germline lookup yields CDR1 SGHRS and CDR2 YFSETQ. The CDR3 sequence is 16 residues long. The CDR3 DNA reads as TGCGCCAGCAGCTTTCAGGGGGCTAGAATGAACACTGAAGCTTTCTTT. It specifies CASSFQGARMNTEAFF.

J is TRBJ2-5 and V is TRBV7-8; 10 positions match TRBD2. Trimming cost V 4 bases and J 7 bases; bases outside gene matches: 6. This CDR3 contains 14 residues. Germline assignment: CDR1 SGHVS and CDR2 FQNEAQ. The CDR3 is CASSSASGRGTQYF. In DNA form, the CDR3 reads TGTGCCAGCAGCTCCGCTAGCGGGAGAGGGACCCAGTACTTC.

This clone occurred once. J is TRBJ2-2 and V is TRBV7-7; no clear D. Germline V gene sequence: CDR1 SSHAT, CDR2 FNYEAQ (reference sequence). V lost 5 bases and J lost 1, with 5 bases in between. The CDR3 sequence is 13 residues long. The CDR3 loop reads CASSPLNTGELFF. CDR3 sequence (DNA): TGTGCCAGCAGCCCCCTGAACACCGGGGAGCTGTTTTTT.

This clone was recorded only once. CDR3 sequence reads: CASSSGLAGGPSVGELFF. The CDR3 DNA reads TGTGCCAGCAGTTCGGGACTAGCGGGAGGGCCGAGCGTCGGGGAGCTGTTTTTT. The chain uses TRBV7-9 and TRBJ2-2; 16 nucleotides agree with TRBD2. Germline CDR1 and CDR2: SEHNR and FQNEAQ (reference sequence). The CDR3 spans 18 residues. V was pared by 6 bases and J by 7 bases, with 11 bases of the junction left unmatched.

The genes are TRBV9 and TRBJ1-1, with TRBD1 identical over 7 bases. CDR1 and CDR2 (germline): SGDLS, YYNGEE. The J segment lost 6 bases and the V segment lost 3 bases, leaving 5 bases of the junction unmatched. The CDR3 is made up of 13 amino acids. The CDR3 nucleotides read TGTGCCAGCAGCGCAACAGGGGTCTCTGAAGCTTTCTTT. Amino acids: CASSATGVSEAFF.